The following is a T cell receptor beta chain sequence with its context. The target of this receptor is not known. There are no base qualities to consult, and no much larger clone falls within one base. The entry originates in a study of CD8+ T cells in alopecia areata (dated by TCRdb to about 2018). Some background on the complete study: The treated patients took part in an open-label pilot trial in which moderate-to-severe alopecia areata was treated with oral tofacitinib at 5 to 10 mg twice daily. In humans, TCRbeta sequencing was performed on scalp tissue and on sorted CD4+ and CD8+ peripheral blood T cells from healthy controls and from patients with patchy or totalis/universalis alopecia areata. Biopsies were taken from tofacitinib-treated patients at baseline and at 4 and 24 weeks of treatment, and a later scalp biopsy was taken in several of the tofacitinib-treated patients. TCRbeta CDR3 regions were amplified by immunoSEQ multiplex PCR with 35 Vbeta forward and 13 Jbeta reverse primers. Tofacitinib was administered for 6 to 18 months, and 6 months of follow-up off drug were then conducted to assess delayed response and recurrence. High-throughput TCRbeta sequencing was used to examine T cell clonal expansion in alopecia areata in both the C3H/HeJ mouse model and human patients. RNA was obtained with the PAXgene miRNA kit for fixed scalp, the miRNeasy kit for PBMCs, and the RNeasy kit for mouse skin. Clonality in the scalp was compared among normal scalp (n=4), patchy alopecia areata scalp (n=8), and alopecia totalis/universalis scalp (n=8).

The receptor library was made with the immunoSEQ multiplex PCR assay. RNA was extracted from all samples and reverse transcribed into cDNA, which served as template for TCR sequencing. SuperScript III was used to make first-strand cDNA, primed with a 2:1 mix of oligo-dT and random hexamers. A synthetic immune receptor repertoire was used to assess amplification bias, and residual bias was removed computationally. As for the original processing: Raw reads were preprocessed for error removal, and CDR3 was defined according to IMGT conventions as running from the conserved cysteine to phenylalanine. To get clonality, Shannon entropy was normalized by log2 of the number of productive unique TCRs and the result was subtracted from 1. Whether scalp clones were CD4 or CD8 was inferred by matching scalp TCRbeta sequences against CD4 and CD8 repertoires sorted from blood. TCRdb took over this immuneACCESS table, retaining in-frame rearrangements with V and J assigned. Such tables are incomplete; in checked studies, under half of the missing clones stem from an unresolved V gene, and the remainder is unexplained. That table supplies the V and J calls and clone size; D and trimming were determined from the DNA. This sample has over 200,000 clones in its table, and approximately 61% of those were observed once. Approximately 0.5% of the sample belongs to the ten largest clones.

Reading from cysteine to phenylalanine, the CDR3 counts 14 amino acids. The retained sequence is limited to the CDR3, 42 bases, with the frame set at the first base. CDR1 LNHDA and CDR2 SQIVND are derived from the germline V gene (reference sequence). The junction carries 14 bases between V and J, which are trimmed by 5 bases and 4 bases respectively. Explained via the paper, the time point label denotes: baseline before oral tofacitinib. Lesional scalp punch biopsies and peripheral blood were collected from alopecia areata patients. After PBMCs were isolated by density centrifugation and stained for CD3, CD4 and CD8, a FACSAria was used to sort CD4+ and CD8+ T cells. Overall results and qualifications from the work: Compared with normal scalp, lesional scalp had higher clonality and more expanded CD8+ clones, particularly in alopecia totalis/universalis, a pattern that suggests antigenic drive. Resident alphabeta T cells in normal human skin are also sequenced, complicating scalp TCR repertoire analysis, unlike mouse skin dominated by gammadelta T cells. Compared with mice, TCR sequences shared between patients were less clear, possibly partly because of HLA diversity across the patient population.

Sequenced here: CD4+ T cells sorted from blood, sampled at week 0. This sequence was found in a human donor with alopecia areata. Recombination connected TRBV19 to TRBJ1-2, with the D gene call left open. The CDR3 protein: CASSAGDRFYGYTF. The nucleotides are TGTGCCAGTAGTGCCGGAGACCGCTTCTATGGCTACACCTTC.